Sequencing of this T cell receptor beta chain was carried out in a study of blood T cell repertoires in COVID-19. The table lists this clone with a few counts. The Seattle patients joined while their infection was active and were tracked longitudinally afterward. The assay was immunoSEQ multiplex PCR, and TCRdb's table has in-frame clones only and misses some. This sample has under 200,000 clones, with more than 65% found just once. CDR1 and CDR2 (germline): SGHTA, FQGTGA. The CDR3 contains 15 residues. Trimming removed 3 bases from V and 7 bases from J, with 13 bases in between. Sequenced sample: peripheral blood. V usage is TRBV7-3 and J usage is TRBJ1-6; no clear D gene. The receptor comes from a woman aged 55-69 years with COVID-19, enrolled during active disease. The CDR3 DNA sequence: TGTGCCAGCAGCTTTGGGCCCTCGGGGAATTCACCCCTCCACTTT. Translated, it gives CASSFGPSGNSPLHF.